These T cell receptor beta chains were read from a single sample in a study of T-cell memory formation after mild COVID-19. From the 5' RACE reads, TCRdb called clonotypes with MiXCR, one entry per CDR3 protein. The top ten hold about an eighth of the sample, which has 400,000 to 550,000 distinct CDR3 sequences, around 25% seen once. Sequenced: PBMCs or a T cell subset sorted from them (not recorded which). All receptors derive from an adult woman who had mild COVID-19 (a few samples of this study predate the infection). Cell type and time point are not known. The CDR3 runs from the conserved cysteine through the conserved F or W. Fields, in order: clone size, J gene, D gene, V gene, CDR3 protein, CDR3 DNA. A D gene is named only where the DNA matches it firmly. Clone size appears in some rows only: once, few, many, or a class for an expanded clone.

size: many; J: TRBJ2-7; D: TRBD1; V: TRBV7-9; CDR3: CASSSGQGANEQYF; DNA: TGTGCCAGCAGCTCCGGACAGGGGGCTAATGAGCAGTACTTC
size: many; J: TRBJ1-4; D: TRBD1; V: TRBV18; CDR3: CASSPTGTGREKLFF; DNA: TGTGCCAGCTCACCTACCGGGACAGGACGAGAAAAACTGTTTTTT
size: -; J: TRBJ2-3; D: -; V: TRBV7-3; CDR3: CASSLKGGAETDTQYF; DNA: TGTGCCAGCAGCTTAAAGGGGGGAGCGGAGACAGATACGCAGTATTTT
size: -; J: TRBJ2-1; D: TRBD2; V: TRBV7-3; CDR3: CASSFTSGSYEQFF; DNA: TGTGCCAGCAGCTTCACTAGCGGGAGCTATGAGCAGTTCTTC
size: -; J: TRBJ1-3; D: -; V: TRBV5-1; CDR3: CASSLGSFRAVSGNTIYF; DNA: TGCGCCAGCAGCTTGGGCTCGTTTCGGGCAGTCTCTGGAAACACCATATATTTT
size: -; J: TRBJ2-2; D: -; V: TRBV5-6; CDR3: CASSLVGWGGRTTGELFF; DNA: TGTGCCAGCAGCTTGGTAGGGTGGGGCGGCAGGACCACCGGGGAGCTGTTTTTT
size: -; J: TRBJ2-5; D: TRBD2; V: TRBV27; CDR3: CASSLGTSPYQETQYF; DNA: TGTGCCAGCAGCCTCGGGACTAGCCCGTACCAAGAGACCCAGTACTTC
size: -; J: TRBJ2-2; D: -; V: TRBV7-9; CDR3: CASRTGTGGELFF; DNA: TGTGCCAGCAGAACGGGAACGGGCGGGGAGCTGTTTTTT
size: few; J: TRBJ2-5; D: TRBD1; V: TRBV7-6; CDR3: CASSSGGDPQETQYF; DNA: TGTGCCAGCAGCTCAGGGGGCGATCCCCAAGAGACCCAGTACTTC
size: few; J: TRBJ2-7; D: -; V: TRBV5-5; CDR3: CASSSDRLGNEQYF; DNA: TGTGCCAGCAGCTCGGACCGTCTCGGGAACGAGCAGTACTTC
size: -; J: TRBJ2-5; D: TRBD1; V: TRBV5-5; CDR3: CASSILQGAETQYF; DNA: TGTGCCAGCAGCATACTACAGGGGGCCGAGACCCAGTACTTC